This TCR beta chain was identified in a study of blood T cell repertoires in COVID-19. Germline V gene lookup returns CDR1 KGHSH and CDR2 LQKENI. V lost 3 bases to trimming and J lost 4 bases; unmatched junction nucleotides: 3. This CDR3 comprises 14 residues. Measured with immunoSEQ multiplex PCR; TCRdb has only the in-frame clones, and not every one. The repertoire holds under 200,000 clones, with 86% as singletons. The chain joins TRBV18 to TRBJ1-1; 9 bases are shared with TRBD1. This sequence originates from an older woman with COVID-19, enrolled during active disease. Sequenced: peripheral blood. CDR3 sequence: CASSPLDRGTEAFF. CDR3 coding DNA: TGTGCCAGCTCACCTCTGGACAGGGGCACTGAAGCTTTCTTT.